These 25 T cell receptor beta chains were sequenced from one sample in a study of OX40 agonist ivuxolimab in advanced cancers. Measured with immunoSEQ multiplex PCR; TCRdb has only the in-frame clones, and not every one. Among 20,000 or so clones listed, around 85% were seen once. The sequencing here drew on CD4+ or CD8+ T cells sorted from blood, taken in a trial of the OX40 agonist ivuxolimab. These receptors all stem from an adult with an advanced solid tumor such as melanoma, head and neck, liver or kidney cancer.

The CDR3 loop reads CASSLNPGGYGYTF. The CDR3 bases are TGTGCCAGCAGCTTAAACCCCGGTGGCTATGGCTACACCTTC. This chain uses TRBV7-3 with TRBJ1-2; D ambiguous. With 1 base removed from V and 4 bases from J, the gap between germline ends came to 10 bases. The CDR3 loop spans 14 amino acids. Per the germline V gene, CDR1 is SGHTA and CDR2 is FQGTGA.

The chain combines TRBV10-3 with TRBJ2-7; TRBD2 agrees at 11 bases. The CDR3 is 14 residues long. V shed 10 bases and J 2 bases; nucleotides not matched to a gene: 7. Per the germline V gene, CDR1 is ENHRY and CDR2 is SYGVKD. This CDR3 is CATASGRIPYEQYF. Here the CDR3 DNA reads TGTGCCACCGCTAGCGGGAGGATCCCCTACGAGCAGTACTTC.

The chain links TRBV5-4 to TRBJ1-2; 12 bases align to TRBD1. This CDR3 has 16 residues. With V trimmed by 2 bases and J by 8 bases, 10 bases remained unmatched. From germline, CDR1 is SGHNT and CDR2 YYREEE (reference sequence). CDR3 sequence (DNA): TGTGCCAGCAGCTTAGACGGTCGGGGACAGGGGGCGGGCTACACCTTC. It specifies CASSLDGRGQGAGYTF.

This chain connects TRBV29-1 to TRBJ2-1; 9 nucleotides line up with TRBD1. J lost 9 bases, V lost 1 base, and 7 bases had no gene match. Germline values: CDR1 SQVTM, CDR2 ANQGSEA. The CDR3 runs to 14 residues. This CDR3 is CSVEAGTGWGEQFF. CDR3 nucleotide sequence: TGCAGCGTTGAAGCGGGGACAGGGTGGGGTGAGCAGTTCTTC.

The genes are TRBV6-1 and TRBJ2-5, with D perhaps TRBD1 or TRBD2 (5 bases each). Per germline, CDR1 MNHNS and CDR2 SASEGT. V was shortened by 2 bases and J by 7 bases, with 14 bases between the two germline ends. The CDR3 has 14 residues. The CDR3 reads CASSEFGARGTQYF. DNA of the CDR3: TGTGCCAGCAGTGAATTCGGGGCCCGCGGGACCCAGTACTTC.

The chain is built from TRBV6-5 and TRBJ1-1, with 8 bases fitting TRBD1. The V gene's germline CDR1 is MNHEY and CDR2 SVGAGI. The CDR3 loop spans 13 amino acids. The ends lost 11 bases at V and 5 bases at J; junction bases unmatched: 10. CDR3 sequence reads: CAARQGAQTEAFF. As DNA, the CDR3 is TGTGCCGCTCGGCAGGGGGCGCAGACTGAAGCTTTCTTT.

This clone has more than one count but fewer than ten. CDR3 amino acids: CASSQAPGDEQYF. Written as DNA, the CDR3 is TGCGCCAGCAGCCAAGCTCCGGGGGACGAGCAGTACTTC. The V and J genes are TRBV4-3 and TRBJ2-7; D perhaps matches TRBD2 (6 bases). The CDR3 has 13 amino acids. V lost 1 base and J 5 bases, leaving 9 bases between the germline ends. Germline V CDR1 and CDR2: LGHNA, YSLEER.

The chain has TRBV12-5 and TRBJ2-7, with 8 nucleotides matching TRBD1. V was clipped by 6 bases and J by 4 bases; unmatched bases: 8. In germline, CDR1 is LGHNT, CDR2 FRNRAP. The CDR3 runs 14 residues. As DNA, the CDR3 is TGTGCTAGTGGCCGCGGGACAGGAGAATACGAGCAGTACTTC. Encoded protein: CASGRGTGEYEQYF.

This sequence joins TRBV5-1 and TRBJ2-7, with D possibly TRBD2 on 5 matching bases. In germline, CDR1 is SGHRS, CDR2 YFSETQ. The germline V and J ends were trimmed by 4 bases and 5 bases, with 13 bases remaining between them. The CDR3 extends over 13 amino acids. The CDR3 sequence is CASSPSREHEQYF. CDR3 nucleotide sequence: TGCGCCAGCAGCCCATCAAGGGAGCACGAGCAGTACTTC.

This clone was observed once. The CDR3 DNA sequence: TGTGCCAGCAGCCAAGGACTAGCGGGAGAGGCCGCCGGGGAGCTGTTTTTT. This gives the protein CASSQGLAGEAAGELFF. The chain couples TRBV4-2 to TRBJ2-2; 12 bases match TRBD2. J gave up 6 bases and V 1 base, and 6 bases lay outside the gene matches. Germline V gene sequence: CDR1 LGHNA, CDR2 YNFKEQ. This CDR3 is built from 17 residues.

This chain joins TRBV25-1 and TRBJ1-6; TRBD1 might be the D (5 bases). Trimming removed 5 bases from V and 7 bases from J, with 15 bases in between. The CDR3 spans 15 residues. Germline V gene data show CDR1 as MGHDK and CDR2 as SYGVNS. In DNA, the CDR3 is TGTGCCAGCAGTACGCCCGGGACGGGGAATTCACCCCTCCACTTT. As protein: CASSTPGTGNSPLHF.

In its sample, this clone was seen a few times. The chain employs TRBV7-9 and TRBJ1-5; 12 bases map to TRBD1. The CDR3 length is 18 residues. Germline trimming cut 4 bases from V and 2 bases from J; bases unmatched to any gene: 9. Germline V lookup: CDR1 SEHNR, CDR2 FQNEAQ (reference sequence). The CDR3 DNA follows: TGTGCCAGCAGCTCAACCGGGACAGGGGGCGGTGGCAATCAGCCCCAGCATTTT. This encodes CASSSTGTGGGGNQPQHF.

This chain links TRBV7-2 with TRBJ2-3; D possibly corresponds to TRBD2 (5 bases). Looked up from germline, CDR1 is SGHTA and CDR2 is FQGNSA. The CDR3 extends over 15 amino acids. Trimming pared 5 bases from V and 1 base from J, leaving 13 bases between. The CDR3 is CASSRTSPRTDTQYF. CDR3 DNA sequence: TGTGCCAGCAGCCGCACTAGTCCCCGCACAGATACGCAGTATTTT.

For the CDR3, the DNA is TGTGCCAGCAGCGTAGTTTGGAAAGGAGATACGCAGTATTTT. This sequence encodes CASSVVWKGDTQYF. This chain connects TRBV9 to TRBJ2-3; D gene uncertain. V gave up 0 bases and J gave up 5 bases, with 10 bases separating them. The CDR3 has 14 amino acids. Germline CDR1 and CDR2: SGDLS and YYNGEE. The full variable domain, rest sourced from reference TRBV9 and TRBJ2-3, is DSGVTQTPKHLITATGQRVTLRCSPRSGDLSVYWYQQSLDQGLQFLIQYYNGEERAKGNILERFSAQQFPDLHSELNLSSLELGDSALYFCASSVVWKGDTQYFGPGTRLTVL.

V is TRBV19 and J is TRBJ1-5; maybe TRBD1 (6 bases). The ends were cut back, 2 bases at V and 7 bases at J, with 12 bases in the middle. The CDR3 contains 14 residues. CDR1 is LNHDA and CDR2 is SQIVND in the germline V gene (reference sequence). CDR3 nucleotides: TGTGCCAGTAGTATAACAGGGCTTGAACAGCCCCAGCATTTT. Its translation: CASSITGLEQPQHF.

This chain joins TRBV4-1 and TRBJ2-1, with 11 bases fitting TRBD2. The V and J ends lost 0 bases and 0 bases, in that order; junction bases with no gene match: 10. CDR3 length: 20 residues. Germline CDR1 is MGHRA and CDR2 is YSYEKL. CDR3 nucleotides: TGCGCCAGCAGCCAAGATCCGGGGACTAGCGGTTTTAGCTCCTACAATGAGCAGTTCTTC. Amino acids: CASSQDPGTSGFSSYNEQFF.

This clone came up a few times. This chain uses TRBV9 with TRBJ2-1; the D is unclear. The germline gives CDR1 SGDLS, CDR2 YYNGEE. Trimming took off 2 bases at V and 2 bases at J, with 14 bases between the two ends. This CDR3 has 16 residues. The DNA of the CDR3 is TGTGCCAGCAGCGTTAGTTACGCCTTAGCCTACAATGAGCAGTTCTTC. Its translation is CASSVSYALAYNEQFF.

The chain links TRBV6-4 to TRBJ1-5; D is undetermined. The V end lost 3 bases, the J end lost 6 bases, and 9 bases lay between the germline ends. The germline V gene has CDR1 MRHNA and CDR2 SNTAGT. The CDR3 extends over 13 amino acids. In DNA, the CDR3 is TGTGCCAGCAGTGAGAGGGAAGGTCAGCCCCAGCATTTT. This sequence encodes CASSEREGQPQHF.

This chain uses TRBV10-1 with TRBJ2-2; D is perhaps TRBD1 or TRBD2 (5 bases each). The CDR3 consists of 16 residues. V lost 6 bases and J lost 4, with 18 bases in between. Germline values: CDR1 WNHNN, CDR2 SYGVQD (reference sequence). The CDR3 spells CASSPGTKFITGELFF. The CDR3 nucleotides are TGCGCCAGCAGCCCAGGGACGAAGTTTATCACCGGGGAGCTGTTTTTT.

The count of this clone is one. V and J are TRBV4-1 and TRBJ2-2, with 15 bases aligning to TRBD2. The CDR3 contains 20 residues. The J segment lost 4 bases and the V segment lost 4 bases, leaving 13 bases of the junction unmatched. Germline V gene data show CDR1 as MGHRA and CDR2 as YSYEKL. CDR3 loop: CASSPTPGLAGGRSTGELFF. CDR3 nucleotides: TGCGCCAGCAGCCCTACACCCGGACTAGCGGGGGGGCGAAGCACCGGGGAGCTGTTTTTT.

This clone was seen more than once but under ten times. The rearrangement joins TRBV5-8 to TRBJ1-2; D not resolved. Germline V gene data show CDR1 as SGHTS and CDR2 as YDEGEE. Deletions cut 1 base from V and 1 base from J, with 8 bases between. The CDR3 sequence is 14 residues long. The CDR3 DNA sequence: TGTGCCAGCAGCTTGTTGTTCCGTAACTATGGCTACACCTTC. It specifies CASSLLFRNYGYTF.

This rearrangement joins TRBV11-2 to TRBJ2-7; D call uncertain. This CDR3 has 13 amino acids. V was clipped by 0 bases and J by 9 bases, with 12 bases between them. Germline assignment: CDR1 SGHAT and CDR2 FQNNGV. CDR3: CASSLDGDGLQYF. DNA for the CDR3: TGTGCCAGCAGCTTAGATGGGGATGGATTGCAGTACTTC.

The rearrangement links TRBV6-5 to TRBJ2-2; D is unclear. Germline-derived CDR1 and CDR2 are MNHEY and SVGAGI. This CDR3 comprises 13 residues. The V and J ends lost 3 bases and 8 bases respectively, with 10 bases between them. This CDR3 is CASSYSELGELFF. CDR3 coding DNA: TGTGCCAGCAGTTATTCAGAACTAGGGGAGCTGTTTTTT.

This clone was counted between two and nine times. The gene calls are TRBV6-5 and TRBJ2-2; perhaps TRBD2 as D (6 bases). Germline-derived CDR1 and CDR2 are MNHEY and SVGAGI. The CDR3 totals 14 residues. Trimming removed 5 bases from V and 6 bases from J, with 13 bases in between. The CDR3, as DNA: TGTGCCAGCAGTGCAATGTCTAGCGCCGGGGAGCTGTTTTTT. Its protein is CASSAMSSAGELFF.

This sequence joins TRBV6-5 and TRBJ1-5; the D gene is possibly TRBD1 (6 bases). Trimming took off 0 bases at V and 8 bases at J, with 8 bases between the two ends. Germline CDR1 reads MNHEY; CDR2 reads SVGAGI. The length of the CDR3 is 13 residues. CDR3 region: CASSYSEGEPQHF. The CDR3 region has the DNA TGTGCCAGCAGTTACTCAGAGGGGGAGCCCCAGCATTTT.